In this sample, the clone carrying this TCR beta chain turned up a few times. Vbeta (60) and Jbeta (13) primers were used in the PCR. Generated by immunoSEQ multiplex PCR, the TCRdb table keeps only in-frame clones and is missing some. The sample has 150,000 to 160,000 clones, about 88% seen once. This sample stems from a study of cytomegalovirus exposure and HLA in healthy donors. Sample: PBMCs. The clonotype comes from a woman between 18 and 30 years old in good health and CMV-seronegative.

In DNA, the CDR3 is TGTGCCAGCAGTGAGGGCACTAGCGGGGGCCCAGAGACCCAGTACTTC. It translates to CASSEGTSGGPETQYF. The chain joins TRBV6-4 to TRBJ2-5, with TRBD2 identical over 11 bases. Germline CDR1 MRHNA, CDR2 SNTAGT. The length of the CDR3 is 16 residues. V was pared by 3 bases and J by 4 bases, with 7 bases of the junction left unmatched.